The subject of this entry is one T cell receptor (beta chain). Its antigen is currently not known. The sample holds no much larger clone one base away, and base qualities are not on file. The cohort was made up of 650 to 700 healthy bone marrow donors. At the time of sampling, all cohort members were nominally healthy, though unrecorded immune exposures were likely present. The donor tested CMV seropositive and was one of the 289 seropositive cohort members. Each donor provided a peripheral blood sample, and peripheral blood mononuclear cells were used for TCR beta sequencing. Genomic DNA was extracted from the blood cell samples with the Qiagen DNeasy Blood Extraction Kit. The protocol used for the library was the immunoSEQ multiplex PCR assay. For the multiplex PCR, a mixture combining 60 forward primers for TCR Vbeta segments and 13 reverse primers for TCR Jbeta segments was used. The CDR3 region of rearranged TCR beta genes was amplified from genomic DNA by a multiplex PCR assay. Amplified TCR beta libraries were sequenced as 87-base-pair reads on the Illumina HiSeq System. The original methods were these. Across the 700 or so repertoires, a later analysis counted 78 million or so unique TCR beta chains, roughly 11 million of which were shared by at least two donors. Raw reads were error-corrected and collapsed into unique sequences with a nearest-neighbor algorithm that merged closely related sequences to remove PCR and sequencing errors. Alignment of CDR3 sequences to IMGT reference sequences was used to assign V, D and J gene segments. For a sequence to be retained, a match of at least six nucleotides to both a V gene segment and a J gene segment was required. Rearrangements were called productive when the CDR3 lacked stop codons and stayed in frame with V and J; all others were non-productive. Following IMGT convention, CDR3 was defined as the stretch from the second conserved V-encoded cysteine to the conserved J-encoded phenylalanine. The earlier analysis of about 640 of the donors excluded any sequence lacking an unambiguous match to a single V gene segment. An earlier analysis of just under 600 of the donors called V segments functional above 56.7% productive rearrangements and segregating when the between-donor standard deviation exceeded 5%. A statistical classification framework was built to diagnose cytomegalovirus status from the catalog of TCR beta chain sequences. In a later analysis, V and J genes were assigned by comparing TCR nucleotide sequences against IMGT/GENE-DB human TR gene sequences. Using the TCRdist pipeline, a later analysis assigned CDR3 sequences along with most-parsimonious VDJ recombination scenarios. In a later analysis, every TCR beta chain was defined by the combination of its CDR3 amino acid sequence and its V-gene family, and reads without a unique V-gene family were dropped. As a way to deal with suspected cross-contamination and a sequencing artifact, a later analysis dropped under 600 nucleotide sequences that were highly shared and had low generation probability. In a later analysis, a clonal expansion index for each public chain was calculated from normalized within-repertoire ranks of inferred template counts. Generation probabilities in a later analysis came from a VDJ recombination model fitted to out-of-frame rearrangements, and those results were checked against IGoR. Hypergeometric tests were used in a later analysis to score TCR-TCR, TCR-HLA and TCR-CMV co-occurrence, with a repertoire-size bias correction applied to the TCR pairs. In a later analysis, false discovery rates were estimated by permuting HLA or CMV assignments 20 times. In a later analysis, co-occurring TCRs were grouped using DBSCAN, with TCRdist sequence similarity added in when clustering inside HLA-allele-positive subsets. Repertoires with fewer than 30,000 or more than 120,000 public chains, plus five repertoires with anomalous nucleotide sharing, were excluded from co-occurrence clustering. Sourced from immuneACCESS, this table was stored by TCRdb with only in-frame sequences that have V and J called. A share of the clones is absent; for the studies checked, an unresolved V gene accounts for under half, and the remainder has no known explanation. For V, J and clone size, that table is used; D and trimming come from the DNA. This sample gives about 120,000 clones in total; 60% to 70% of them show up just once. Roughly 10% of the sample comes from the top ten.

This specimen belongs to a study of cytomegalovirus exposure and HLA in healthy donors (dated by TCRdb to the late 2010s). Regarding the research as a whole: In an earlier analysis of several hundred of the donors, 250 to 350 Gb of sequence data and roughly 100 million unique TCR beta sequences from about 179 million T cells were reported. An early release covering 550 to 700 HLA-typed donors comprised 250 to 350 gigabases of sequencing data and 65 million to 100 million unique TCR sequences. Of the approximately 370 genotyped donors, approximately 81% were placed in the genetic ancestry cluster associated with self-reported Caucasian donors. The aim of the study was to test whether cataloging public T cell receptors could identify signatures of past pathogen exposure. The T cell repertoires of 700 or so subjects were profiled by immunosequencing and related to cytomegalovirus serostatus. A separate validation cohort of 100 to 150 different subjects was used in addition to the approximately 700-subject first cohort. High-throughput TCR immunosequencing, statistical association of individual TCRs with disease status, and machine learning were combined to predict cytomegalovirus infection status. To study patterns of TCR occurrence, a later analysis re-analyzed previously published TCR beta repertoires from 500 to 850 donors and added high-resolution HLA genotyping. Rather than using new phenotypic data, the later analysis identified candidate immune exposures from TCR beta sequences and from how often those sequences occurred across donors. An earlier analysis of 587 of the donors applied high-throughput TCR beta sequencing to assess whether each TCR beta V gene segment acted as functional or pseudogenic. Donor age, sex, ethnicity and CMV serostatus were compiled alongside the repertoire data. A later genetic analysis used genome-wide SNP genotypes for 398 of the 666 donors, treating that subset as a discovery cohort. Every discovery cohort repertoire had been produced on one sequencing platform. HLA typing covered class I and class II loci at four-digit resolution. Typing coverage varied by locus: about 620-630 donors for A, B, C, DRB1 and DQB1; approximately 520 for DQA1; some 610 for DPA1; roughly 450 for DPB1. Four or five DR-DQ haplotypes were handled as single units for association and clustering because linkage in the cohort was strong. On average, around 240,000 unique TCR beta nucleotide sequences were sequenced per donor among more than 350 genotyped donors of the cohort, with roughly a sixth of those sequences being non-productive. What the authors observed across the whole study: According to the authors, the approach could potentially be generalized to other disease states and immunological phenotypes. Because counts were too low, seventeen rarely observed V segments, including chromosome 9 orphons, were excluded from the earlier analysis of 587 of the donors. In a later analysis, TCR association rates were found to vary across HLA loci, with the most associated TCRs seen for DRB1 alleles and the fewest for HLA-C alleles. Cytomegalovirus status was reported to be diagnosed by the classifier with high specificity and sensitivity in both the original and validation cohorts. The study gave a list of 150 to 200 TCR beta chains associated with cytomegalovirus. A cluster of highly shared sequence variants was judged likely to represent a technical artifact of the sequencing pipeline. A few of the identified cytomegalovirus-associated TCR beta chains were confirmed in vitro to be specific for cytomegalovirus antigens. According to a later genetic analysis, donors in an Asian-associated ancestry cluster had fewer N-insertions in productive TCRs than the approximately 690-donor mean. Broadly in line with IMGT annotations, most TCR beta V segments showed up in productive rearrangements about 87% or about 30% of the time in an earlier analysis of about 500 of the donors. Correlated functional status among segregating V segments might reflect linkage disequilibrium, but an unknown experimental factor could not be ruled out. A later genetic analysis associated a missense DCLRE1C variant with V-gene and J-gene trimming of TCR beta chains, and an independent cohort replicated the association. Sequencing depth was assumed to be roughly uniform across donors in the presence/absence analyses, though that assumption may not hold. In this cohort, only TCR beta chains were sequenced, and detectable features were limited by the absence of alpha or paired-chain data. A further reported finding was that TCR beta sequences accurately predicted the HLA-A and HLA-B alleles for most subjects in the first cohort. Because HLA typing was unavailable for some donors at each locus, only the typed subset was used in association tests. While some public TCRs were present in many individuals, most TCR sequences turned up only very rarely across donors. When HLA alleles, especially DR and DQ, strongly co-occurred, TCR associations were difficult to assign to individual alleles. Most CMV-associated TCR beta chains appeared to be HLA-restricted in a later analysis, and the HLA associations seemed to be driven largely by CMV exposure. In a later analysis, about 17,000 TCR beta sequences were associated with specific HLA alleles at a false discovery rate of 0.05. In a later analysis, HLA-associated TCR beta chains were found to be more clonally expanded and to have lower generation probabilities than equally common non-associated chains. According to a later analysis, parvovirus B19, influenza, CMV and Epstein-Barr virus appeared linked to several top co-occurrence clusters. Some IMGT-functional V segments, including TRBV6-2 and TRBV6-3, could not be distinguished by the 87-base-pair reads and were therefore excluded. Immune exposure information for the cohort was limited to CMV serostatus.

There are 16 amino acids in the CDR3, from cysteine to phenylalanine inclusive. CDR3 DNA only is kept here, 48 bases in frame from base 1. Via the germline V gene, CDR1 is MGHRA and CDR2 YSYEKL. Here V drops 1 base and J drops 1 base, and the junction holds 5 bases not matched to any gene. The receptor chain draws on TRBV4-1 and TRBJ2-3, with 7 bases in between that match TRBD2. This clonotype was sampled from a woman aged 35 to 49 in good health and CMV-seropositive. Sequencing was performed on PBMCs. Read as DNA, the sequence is TGCGCCAGCAGCCAAGCTAGCGGCAGAGGCACAGATACGCAGTATTTT. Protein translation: CASSQASGRGTDTQYF.